This TCR beta chain was recovered during a study of T cell repertoires in cytomegalovirus infection. About the study: Indications came from public TCR beta signatures; they pointed to CMV infection and to a matching HLA type. Study findings and constraints: Individuals carrying CMV plus the relevant HLA were identified by cumulative frequency of public TCR beta families.

TCRdb called the reads again in MiXCR, with one record for every CDR3 protein. The sample carries some 150,000 distinct CDR3 sequences, less than 25% recorded once. CDR3 size: 15 residues. V shed 3 bases and J 5 bases; nucleotides not matched to a gene: 5. Per the germline V gene, CDR1 is SGHRS and CDR2 is YFSETQ. As to this clonotype: Its target is not known.

This chain links TRBV5-1 with TRBJ2-5, with 12 bases lining up with TRBD1. This clonotype originated in a human donor in good health (CMV status not recorded). Some clones in this sample may be carry-over from other donors' samples. Sequencing input: PBMCs. DNA for the CDR3: TGCGCCAGCAGCTCCGGGACAGGGGGCTGGGAGACCCAGTACTTC. Protein: CASSSGTGGWETQYF.